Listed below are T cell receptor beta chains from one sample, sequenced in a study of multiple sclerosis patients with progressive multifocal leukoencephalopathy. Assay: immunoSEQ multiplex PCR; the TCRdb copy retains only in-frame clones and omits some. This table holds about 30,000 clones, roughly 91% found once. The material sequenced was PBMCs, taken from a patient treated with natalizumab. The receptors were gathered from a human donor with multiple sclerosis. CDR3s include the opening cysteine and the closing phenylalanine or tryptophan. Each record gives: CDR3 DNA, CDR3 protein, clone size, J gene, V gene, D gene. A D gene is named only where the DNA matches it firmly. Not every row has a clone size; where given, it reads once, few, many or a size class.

TGTGCCACCAGCAGAGTCAGACAGGGACCTGAAGCTTTCTTT CATSRVRQGPEAFF . TRBJ1-1 TRBV15 TRBD1
TGCGCCAGCAGCTTGGTTGCGTCGATCTCCTACAATGAGCAGTTCTTC CASSLVASISYNEQFF . TRBJ2-1 TRBV5-1 .
TGTGCCAGCAAGCCGGGCATGAACACTGAAGCTTTCTTT CASKPGMNTEAFF . TRBJ1-1 TRBV27 .
TGTGCCTGGAGTGTACGGAGTGGGGGGATCGAGCAGTACTTC CAWSVRSGGIEQYF . TRBJ2-7 TRBV30 .
TGTGCCAGCAGCTTAGAAGTCCGGGGGGGGCTTGGCTACACCTTC CASSLEVRGGLGYTF . TRBJ1-2 TRBV7-2 .
TGCGCCAGCAGCTTGACGGCCGGAACCTACGAGCAGTACTTC CASSLTAGTYEQYF . TRBJ2-7 TRBV5-1 .
TGTGCCAGCAGCTTGATCGCCGCTAGGCTGCACAATGAGCAGTTCTTC CASSLIAARLHNEQFF . TRBJ2-1 TRBV5-8 .
TGTGCCAGCAGTGAAACCGGGACCCTCGCAGGCTATGGCTACACCTTC CASSETGTLAGYGYTF few TRBJ1-2 TRBV25-1 .
TGCGCCAGCAGCCAGACGACAGGGGGCGGTGAAAAACTGTTTTTT CASSQTTGGGEKLFF . TRBJ1-4 TRBV4-3 TRBD1
TGTGCCAGCAGCTTAGCACACCGGCCCCAGCATTTT CASSLAHRPQHF . TRBJ1-5 TRBV7-8 .
TGTGCCAGCAGTCCAGGGACAGGGTATGGCTACACCTTC CASSPGTGYGYTF . TRBJ1-2 TRBV2 TRBD1
TGTGCCAGCAGCTTCTTACTGAAGGATACGCAGTATTTT CASSFLLKDTQYF . TRBJ2-3 TRBV5-8 .
TGTGCCAGCAGTGGGACTAGCGGGCTCTACGAGCAGTACTTC CASSGTSGLYEQYF once TRBJ2-7 TRBV2 TRBD2
TGTGCCATCAGTGAAGCAGCAGCGAACACTGAAGCTTTCTTT CAISEAAANTEAFF once TRBJ1-1 TRBV10-3 .
TGTGCCAGCAGCTTTTACCCCCCGGGACAGGGGAAAACAGATACGCAGTATTTT CASSFYPPGQGKTDTQYF . TRBJ2-3 TRBV7-3 TRBD1
TGTGCCATGGGACTAGCGGAGACCTACGAGCAGTACTTC CAMGLAETYEQYF . TRBJ2-7 TRBV10-3 TRBD2
TGTGCCAGCAGCTTAGGCGGGAATAGGTATGAGCAGTTCTTC CASSLGGNRYEQFF . TRBJ2-1 TRBV7-9 .
TGTGCCAGCAGCCCCCCTGGAAATAGGTACGAGCAGTACTTC CASSPPGNRYEQYF . TRBJ2-7 TRBV7-2 .
TGTGCCAGCAGCGCCCGTTTGGGGGGCTACACCTTC CASSARLGGYTF . TRBJ1-2 TRBV7-2 .
TGTGCCAGCAGCCAGCACCCCCGGGGAACGGACTATGGCTACACCTTC CASSQHPRGTDYGYTF . TRBJ1-2 TRBV7-2 .
TGTGCCAGCAGCGTACGGGCGGCGAGCACAGATACGCAGTATTTT CASSVRAASTDTQYF . TRBJ2-3 TRBV9 .
TGTGCCAGCAGCCCGGCGGGACAGGGGAATTGGGACACCGGGGAGCTGTTTTTT CASSPAGQGNWDTGELFF . TRBJ2-2 TRBV7-9 TRBD1
TGTGCCAGCTCACCCGACAGGGGGCTACCGAACTATGGCTACACCTTC CASSPDRGLPNYGYTF . TRBJ1-2 TRBV18 TRBD1
TGTGCCAGCAGCCCCCGGCAGGGGAACTATGGCTACACCTTC CASSPRQGNYGYTF . TRBJ1-2 TRBV7-3 .
TGTGCCAGCAGCCCCGAGGGACAGGTCGGGCAGTACTTC CASSPEGQVGQYF . TRBJ2-5 TRBV9 TRBD1
TGTGCCAGCTCGGGGATGAACACTGAAGCTTTCTTT CASSGMNTEAFF . TRBJ1-1 TRBV18 .
TGTGCCAGCAGATACCCCGACAGGATGGGATCCTACGAGCAGTACTTC CASRYPDRMGSYEQYF . TRBJ2-7 TRBV11-2 .
TGCGCCAGCAGCCAAGATACCGGGACGGAGACCCAGTACTTC CASSQDTGTETQYF . TRBJ2-5 TRBV4-3 .
TGTGCCAGCAGTCCAATACAAGGCCCCAATGAAAAACTGTTTTTT CASSPIQGPNEKLFF . TRBJ1-4 TRBV6-6 .
TGTGCCAGCAGTTTACTGGGAGGGCAAAGCACCTACGAGCAGTACTTC CASSLLGGQSTYEQYF . TRBJ2-7 TRBV27 TRBD2
TGTGCCAGTAGTACCCTTAGCGAGACCACCGGGGAGCTGTTTTTT CASSTLSETTGELFF . TRBJ2-2 TRBV19 .
TGTGCCAGCAGCGCTACAGGCACAGATACGCAGTATTTT CASSATGTDTQYF . TRBJ2-3 TRBV9 .
TGCGCCAGCAGCCAAGTCCGAGGGTACAATGAGCAGTTCTTC CASSQVRGYNEQFF . TRBJ2-1 TRBV4-3 .
TGTGCCAGCAGTCCAGAATTACAGGGAAATCAGCCCCAGCATTTT CASSPELQGNQPQHF . TRBJ1-5 TRBV28 .
TGTGCCAGCTCACCCGGGACAGGGAGGGCCGAGCAGTACTTC CASSPGTGRAEQYF . TRBJ2-7 TRBV18 TRBD1
TGTGCCAGCAGCCAACTTCAGGAGGCTGAAGCTTTCTTT CASSQLQEAEAFF . TRBJ1-1 TRBV7-9 .
TGTGCCAGCAGCTTAGGAGGTGGTGAAGCTTTCTTT CASSLGGGEAFF . TRBJ1-1 TRBV7-9 .
TGTGCTAGTGGTTTGGTAGGGATTGGGACTGAAGCTTTCTTT CASGLVGIGTEAFF . TRBJ1-1 TRBV12-5 .
TGTGCCAGCAGCGTAGCTGGGACTAGCGGGAAACGCCGGGGGGGCAATGAGCAGTTCTTC CASSVAGTSGKRRGGNEQFF . TRBJ2-1 TRBV9 TRBD2
TGCAGTGCTAGTAGGGGGGATGAGCAGTTCTTC CSASRGDEQFF once TRBJ2-1 TRBV20-1 .
TGTGCCACAGGGCCAGGGAATCAGCCCCAGCATTTT CATGPGNQPQHF few TRBJ1-5 TRBV27 .
TGCAGCGTTGAGGCGGGGAACCCTGAAGCTTTCTTT CSVEAGNPEAFF once TRBJ1-1 TRBV29-1 .
TGTGCCAGCAGCTTAGCTCCGGGGGATGGCTACACCTTC CASSLAPGDGYTF . TRBJ1-2 TRBV7-9 .
TGTGCCAGCTCACCCTTGGCAGCGATCGACAATGAGCAGTTCTTC CASSPLAAIDNEQFF . TRBJ2-1 TRBV18 .
TGTGCCAGCAGTCGGGACAGCTTAACTAATGAAAAACTGTTTTTT CASSRDSLTNEKLFF . TRBJ1-4 TRBV6-6 TRBD1
TGTGCCAGTAGTCCCACGGGGGCAAGGGCTGAAGCTTTCTTT CASSPTGARAEAFF . TRBJ1-1 TRBV19 .